This is a list of T cell receptor beta chains from one sample in a study of T cell changes during pregnancy in multiple sclerosis. Data came from immunoSEQ multiplex PCR; TCRdb stores just in-frame clones and leaves some out. In the table there are over 30,000 clones, about nine tenths of which are singletons. Here the sequenced sample was CD4+ T cells from peripheral blood mononuclear cells, taken before pregnancy. The receptors originated from a female donor with multiple sclerosis, enrolled in a pregnancy study. Each CDR3 is given with its conserved first and last residue. Each record gives: clone size, V gene, J gene, D gene, CDR3 DNA, CDR3 protein. A D gene is named only where the DNA matches it firmly. Size values are once, few and many counts, or a class for expanded clones, and some rows have none.

.	TRBV7-9	TRBJ2-3	.	TGTGCCAGCAGCTTATTACGACACCCGTTAGATACGCAGTATTTT	CASSLLRHPLDTQYF
.	TRBV2	TRBJ1-5	TRBD1	TGTGCCAGCAGCCGGGACAGGGACAATCAGCCCCAGCATTTT	CASSRDRDNQPQHF
.	TRBV5-4	TRBJ1-1	.	TGTGCCAGCAGCATCGCAACAGGGTCGCGCACTGAAGCTTTCTTT	CASSIATGSRTEAFF
.	TRBV5-4	TRBJ2-2	TRBD2	TGTGCCAGCAGCTCGGGGGGGACCAACACCGGGGAGCTGTTTTTT	CASSSGGTNTGELFF
.	TRBV5-4	TRBJ2-5	.	TGTGCCACCCACCGCGGGTCGCATGGTCGACAAGAGACCCAGTACTTC	CATHRGSHGRQETQYF
.	TRBV29-1	TRBJ2-3	.	TGCAGCGTTACAAGGGCGGGAATCACAGATACGCAGTATTTT	CSVTRAGITDTQYF
.	TRBV28	TRBJ1-1	.	TGTGCCAGCAGTTCAGCGGCGGGGATCGGGGCGGACACTGAAGCTTTCTTT	CASSSAAGIGADTEAFF
.	TRBV20-1	TRBJ2-1	.	TGCAGTGCTAGTGTTAACAATGAGCAGTTCTTC	CSASVNNEQFF
once	TRBV4-1	TRBJ2-4	.	TGCGCCAGCAGCCAGACAGTGGTAGCCAAAAACATTCAGTACTTC	CASSQTVVAKNIQYF
.	TRBV4-2	TRBJ2-7	TRBD2	TGTGCCAGCAGCCCGGCGGCTAGCGGGAGGTCCTACGAGCAGTACTTC	CASSPAASGRSYEQYF
.	TRBV5-1	TRBJ2-7	.	TGCGCCAGCAGCCGGGACAACTCCTACGAGCAGTACTTC	CASSRDNSYEQYF
.	TRBV27	TRBJ1-1	.	TGTGCCAGCAGTTTATTTCAAGGGAGGGGGAACACTGAAGCTTTCTTT	CASSLFQGRGNTEAFF
.	TRBV6-1	TRBJ2-7	TRBD1	TGTGCCACCGGACAGGGCGGGAACGAGCAGTACTTC	CATGQGGNEQYF
.	TRBV5-1	TRBJ2-3	.	TGCGCCAGCAGCGCTGATCCTACTATAGGGGGCACAGATACGCAGTATTTT	CASSADPTIGGTDTQYF
.	TRBV6-1	TRBJ2-7	.	TGTGCCAGCAGTGCTCTCGGGGACTTCTCCTACGAGCAGTACTTC	CASSALGDFSYEQYF
.	TRBV7-3	TRBJ2-2	TRBD2	TGTGCCAGCAGCCCGACTAGCGGGAGACACCACACCGGGGAGCTGTTTTTT	CASSPTSGRHHTGELFF
.	TRBV18	TRBJ2-5	TRBD2	TGTGCCAGCTCACCAGAGGGGACTAGCCGGGAGACCCAGTACTTC	CASSPEGTSRETQYF
.	TRBV19	TRBJ2-5	.	TGTGCCAGTAGTAGGGTCGACAGACTCCAAGAGACCCAGTACTTC	CASSRVDRLQETQYF
.	TRBV7-8	TRBJ2-2	TRBD1	TGTGCCAGCAGCTTAGGGCCAGGGGGGAACACCGGGGAGCTGTTTTTT	CASSLGPGGNTGELFF
.	TRBV6-1	TRBJ2-3	.	TGTGCCAGCAGCCGACAGGGCACAGATACGCAGTATTTT	CASSRQGTDTQYF
few	TRBV5-1	TRBJ2-2	TRBD2	TGCGCCAGCAGCTTGGCGGGAGGGGACACCGGGGAGCTGTTTTTT	CASSLAGGDTGELFF
.	TRBV27	TRBJ2-2	TRBD2	TGTGCCAGCACGACTAGCTCCCGAGGTTCCGGGGAGCTGTTTTTT	CASTTSSRGSGELFF
.	TRBV4-2	TRBJ2-5	.	TGTGCCAGCAGCCAAGGACAGCGGGAAGAGACCCAGTACTTC	CASSQGQREETQYF
.	TRBV25-1	TRBJ1-5	.	TGTGCCAGCAGGGGAGGCAATCAGCCCCAGCATTTT	CASRGGNQPQHF
.	TRBV28	TRBJ1-1	TRBD1	TGTGCCAGCAGAACGACAGGGATGAACACTGAAGCTTTCTTT	CASRTTGMNTEAFF
.	TRBV18	TRBJ2-4	TRBD2	TGTGCCAGCTCAGCGGCTAGCGGAGCCAAAAACATTCAGTACTTC	CASSAASGAKNIQYF
few	TRBV6-1	TRBJ2-3	TRBD2	TGTGCCAGCAGTGTTTTAGCGGGAGGCACAGATACGCAGTATTTT	CASSVLAGGTDTQYF
.	TRBV6-5	TRBJ1-3	.	TGTGCCAGCAGTTACCGTCGACAGATCTCTGGAAACACCATATATTTT	CASSYRRQISGNTIYF
.	TRBV10-1	TRBJ2-7	.	TGCGCCAGCAGTGAGTTCGCTAGGTACGAGCAGTACTTC	CASSEFARYEQYF
.	TRBV5-6	TRBJ1-2	TRBD1	TGTGCCAGCAGCGTGACAGGGGGCGCTAACTATGGCTACACCTTC	CASSVTGGANYGYTF
.	TRBV2	TRBJ1-2	TRBD1	TGTGCCAGCAGTGAAGGGACAGGGGGTAAGTTGTCCTATGGCTACACCTTC	CASSEGTGGKLSYGYTF
.	TRBV5-1	TRBJ2-5	.	TGCGCCAGCAGCTCGGGCTGGGGGGAACAAGAGACCCAGTACTTC	CASSSGWGEQETQYF
.	TRBV7-2	TRBJ2-7	.	TGTGCCAGCAGCCCCAGTAACCGCAAATCCTACGAGCAGTACTTC	CASSPSNRKSYEQYF
.	TRBV14	TRBJ2-7	.	TGTGCCAGCAGCCAATTCGGCCTCGGGGACGAGCAGTACTTC	CASSQFGLGDEQYF
.	TRBV21-1	TRBJ1-3	.	TGTGCCACAATGATAGGACAGGGGGCGACCTACTCTGGAAACACCATATATTTT	CATMIGQGATYSGNTIYF
.	TRBV28	TRBJ2-7	.	TGTGCCAGCAGTTATACAAACTCCTACGAGCAGTACTTC	CASSYTNSYEQYF
.	TRBV11-2	TRBJ2-5	.	TGTGCCAGCAGCTTAGTTTTTCCTAGCCCTAGTGCAGAGACCCAGTACTTC	CASSLVFPSPSAETQYF
.	TRBV27	TRBJ2-1	.	TGTGCCAGCAGTTTATCGGCCACAGGGTTGGACCTCTACAATGAGCAGTTCTTC	CASSLSATGLDLYNEQFF
.	TRBV2	TRBJ1-1	TRBD1	TGTGCCAGTGGGAGACAGGGGGCGACTGAAGCTTTCTTT	CASGRQGATEAFF
.	TRBV9	TRBJ1-2	TRBD1	TGTGCCAGCAGCCCCCGGGACAGCTTCTATGGTGGCTACACCTTC	CASSPRDSFYGGYTF
.	TRBV28	TRBJ2-2	TRBD2	TGTGCCAGCAGTTTAACCCTAGCGGGAAGGACCGGGGAGCTGTTTTTT	CASSLTLAGRTGELFF
once	TRBV28	TRBJ2-3	TRBD2	TGTGCCAGCAGTTTCGCGGGAGCCCGGGCAGATACGCAGTATTTT	CASSFAGARADTQYF
.	TRBV11-2	TRBJ2-7	TRBD1	TGTGCCAGCAGCTGGAGTTTCAGGGGGCCTAGGGAGCAGTACTTC	CASSWSFRGPREQYF